This T cell receptor (beta chain) was recovered during a study of blood T cell repertoires in COVID-19. The data were produced by immunoSEQ multiplex PCR, yet TCRdb's version contains in-frame clones alone and is incomplete. The sample holds around 330,000 clones, roughly 89% seen once. Details on this clone: The sample has other DNA sequences that encode this CDR3 too.

Individuals aged roughly 18 to 100 years were recruited from some 26 US areas. The CDR3 has 15 residues. The V gene lost 0 bases and the J gene lost 6 bases, with 13 bases spanning the gap. The V gene's germline CDR1 is SGHRS and CDR2 YFSETQ. The TCR originated in a man aged 60-69 years who had recovered from COVID-19. Source material: PBMCs or T cells enriched from blood (not recorded which). The chain joins TRBV5-1 to TRBJ1-5; D is possibly TRBD1 (6 bases). The CDR3 DNA is TGCGCCAGCAGCTTGGGACCAGGGGAGGGTCAGCCCCAGCATTTT. Its translation: CASSLGPGEGQPQHF.